This TCR beta chain was obtained from a study of blood T cell repertoires in COVID-19. At the level of the study: PBMCs, B-cell-depleted T cells, or T cells provided the cDNA or gDNA that made up the material.

Only in-frame clones appear in the TCRdb table, and some are missing; sequencing was by immunoSEQ multiplex PCR. The table lists about 270,000 clones, 85% to 90% of them singletons. Germline CDR1 is MNHEY and CDR2 is SVGAGI. The CDR3 totals 16 residues. V lost 0 bases and J lost 1, with 12 bases in between. Study members were between roughly 18 and 100 years old and lived in 20 to 30 US regions. Cohort assignment relied on participant-reported clinical history. Two consecutive negative NP/OP PCR tests, clearance, or resolved symptoms defined Cohort 3 recovery. The specimen sequenced was PBMCs or T cells enriched from blood (not recorded which). The chain carries TRBV6-5 and TRBJ1-2; possible D gene TRBD1, 5 bases. This TCR came from a man aged 18 to 29 who had recovered from COVID-19. CDR3 loop: CASSYSSWQGNYGYTF. The CDR3 DNA reads TGTGCCAGCAGTTACTCGAGTTGGCAGGGTAACTATGGCTACACCTTC.